Shown below are 20 T cell receptor beta chains from a single sample sequenced in a study of CD8+ T cells in alopecia areata (dated by TCRdb to the late 2010s). The library was produced with the immunoSEQ multiplex PCR assay. For TCR sequencing, RNA was extracted from every sample and reverse transcribed into cDNA to serve as template. TCRdb limited this immuneACCESS table to in-frame rearrangements with V and J called. A share of clones is missing; checked studies link under half to unresolved V genes, and the rest is unexplained. The sample profile shows approximately 120,000 clones; about 50% of them were found once. The ten biggest clones cover roughly a tenth of the sample. The sequencing input was NKG2D-low CD8+ T cells sorted from blood. The label giving this sample's cell subset or site can be read as: sorted CD8+ NKG2D-low blood T cells. Receptors originate from a human donor with alopecia areata.

This sequence joins TRBV27 and TRBJ1-5, with D perhaps TRBD1 (6 bases). The V gene's germline CDR1 is MNHEY and CDR2 SMNVEV (reference sequence). The CDR3 contains 14 residues. V lost 9 bases and J 6 bases, leaving 18 bases between the germline ends. The CDR3 DNA is TGTGCCAGTGCCGACAGGCTTGTGGCTCAGCCCCAGCATTTT. Its translation is CASADRLVAQPQHF.

V usage is TRBV29-1 and J usage is TRBJ1-2; D perhaps matches TRBD1 (6 bases). V lost 4 bases and J 3 bases, leaving 12 bases between the germline ends. The CDR3 spans 13 residues. The germline V gene has CDR1 SQVTM and CDR2 ANQGSEA. The CDR3 here is CSVAVEGDYGYTF. The CDR3 nucleotides read TGCAGCGTTGCGGTGGAGGGGGACTATGGCTACACCTTC.

This clone was seen a handful of times. This chain uses TRBV28 with TRBJ2-1; D gene unclear. CDR3 length: 14 amino acids. V was cut by 7 bases and J by 0 bases, with 10 bases left in between. Germline-derived CDR1 and CDR2 are MDHEN and SYDVKM. For the CDR3, the DNA is TGTGCCAGCACCGAACTTAGCTCCTACAATGAGCAGTTCTTC. This gives the protein CASTELSSYNEQFF. The full variable domain, with the rest looked up from reference TRBV28 and TRBJ2-1, is DVKVTQSSRYLVKRTGEKVFLECVQDMDHENMFWYRQDPGLGLRLIYFSYDVKMKEKGDIPEGYSVSREKKERFSLILESASTNQTSMYLCASTELSSYNEQFFGPGTRLTVL.

V gene TRBV7-8 combines with J gene TRBJ2-7; D assignment may be TRBD1 or TRBD2 (5 bases each). Trimming pared 5 bases from V and 0 bases from J, leaving 8 bases between. This CDR3 contains 13 residues. Germline-derived CDR1 and CDR2 are SGHVS and FQNEAQ. In DNA, the CDR3 is TGTGCCAGCAGCCCCGGGACCTCCTACGAGCAGTACTTC. Translation: CASSPGTSYEQYF.

This sequence joins TRBV27 and TRBJ2-5; D gene ambiguous. The germline V gene has CDR1 MNHEY and CDR2 SMNVEV (reference sequence). V was cut by 5 bases and J by 5 bases, with 9 bases left in between. The CDR3 extends over 12 amino acids. CDR3 in amino acids: CASSILGETQYF. The CDR3 DNA is TGTGCCAGCAGTATCCTGGGGGAGACCCAGTACTTC.

There are a few counts of this clone. The genes are TRBV29-1 and TRBJ1-3; D gene unclear. The CDR3 loop spans 12 amino acids. With 5 bases removed from V and 0 bases from J, the gap between germline ends came to 5 bases. The germline V gene encodes CDR1 SQVTM and CDR2 ANQGSEA. The CDR3, as DNA: TGCAGCGTTCTAAGCTCTGGAAACACCATATATTTT. It specifies CSVLSSGNTIYF.

The rearrangement links TRBV4-3 to TRBJ1-1; D is undetermined. V lost 0 bases and J 2 bases, leaving 13 bases between the germline ends. The CDR3 has 16 residues. Germline CDR1 and CDR2: LGHNA and YSLEER. The CDR3 DNA sequence: TGCGCCAGCAGCCAAGAGCGAGTGACGGTTAACACTGAAGCTTTCTTT. Its translation is CASSQERVTVNTEAFF.

The chain links TRBV28 to TRBJ1-5; D not resolved. The CDR3 spans 10 residues. The germline gives CDR1 MDHEN, CDR2 SYDVKM. Deletions cut 5 bases from V and 4 bases from J, with 0 bases between. The CDR3 nucleotides read TGTGCCAGCAGTAATCAGCCCCAGCATTTT. Translating gives CASSNQPQHF.

CDR3 DNA sequence: TGTGCCACCAGGGACGAACAGGGGTCGGACTATGGCTACACCTTC. It yields the protein CATRDEQGSDYGYTF. The chain uses TRBV15 and TRBJ1-2, with 7 bases fitting TRBD1. Germline CDR1 LNHNV, CDR2 YYDKDF (reference sequence). The V segment lost 6 bases and the J segment 3 bases; nucleotides outside the gene matches: 10. This CDR3 region has 15 residues.

This clone showed up just a few times. The rearrangement links TRBV29-1 to TRBJ1-1, with no clear D. The ends were cut back, 5 bases at V and 6 bases at J, with 10 bases in the middle. This CDR3 is built from 11 residues. CDR1 is SQVTM, CDR2 ANQGSEA, per germline. The CDR3 loop is CSVSQAPEAFF. The CDR3 DNA reads as TGCAGCGTTTCTCAGGCACCTGAAGCTTTCTTT.

This clone was seen a few times. The rearrangement uses TRBV29-1 and TRBJ2-1; 11 bases match TRBD2. This CDR3 is built from 14 residues. Germline lookup yields CDR1 SQVTM and CDR2 ANQGSEA. V lost 5 bases and J lost 10; bases outside the gene matches: 10. In DNA, the CDR3 is TGCAGCGTTAATAGCGGGAGGGCCTCGGAAGAGCAGTTCTTC. Translated, it gives CSVNSGRASEEQFF.

This clone was recorded a few times. The chain links TRBV29-1 to TRBJ1-2, with 7 positions matching TRBD1. CDR3 length: 15 residues. Germline V gives CDR1 SQVTM, CDR2 ANQGSEA. V gave up 7 bases and J gave up 4 bases; unmatched junction bases: 15. CDR3 residues: CSAKSGTEGSYGYTF. CDR3 sequence (DNA): TGCAGCGCAAAGTCCGGGACAGAAGGCTCCTATGGCTACACCTTC.

The V gene is TRBV28, the J gene TRBJ2-5; no firm D call. The CDR3 has 12 residues. Germline V gives CDR1 MDHEN, CDR2 SYDVKM. V shed 1 base and J shed 2 bases, with 2 bases lying between them. DNA of the CDR3: TGTGCCAGCAGTTTATATCAAGAGACCCAGTACTTC. This sequence encodes CASSLYQETQYF.

The rearrangement links TRBV6-5 to TRBJ2-7; 10 nucleotides agree with TRBD2. The germline gives CDR1 MNHEY, CDR2 SVGAGI. V lost 5 bases and J lost 0; bases outside the gene matches: 4. The CDR3 extends over 15 amino acids. The CDR3 DNA follows: TGTGCCAGCAGTGGGACTAGCGATAGCTCCTACGAGCAGTACTTC. This encodes CASSGTSDSSYEQYF.

This chain joins TRBV27 and TRBJ2-1; 8 positions match TRBD2. The CDR3 loop spans 16 amino acids. Germline V gene data show CDR1 as MNHEY and CDR2 as SMNVEV (reference sequence). J gave up 5 bases and V 4 bases, and 10 bases lay outside the gene matches. The CDR3 loop reads CASSYFSGVGNNEQFF. The DNA for the CDR3 is TGTGCCAGCAGTTACTTTAGCGGGGTGGGGAACAATGAGCAGTTCTTC.

J is TRBJ2-1 and V is TRBV27; D unclear. Trimming took 4 bases from V and 10 from J, leaving 11 bases between them. The CDR3 spans 12 residues. Germline V gene lookup returns CDR1 MNHEY and CDR2 SMNVEV (reference sequence). The CDR3: CASSSRSQEQFF. The CDR3 nucleotides are TGTGCCAGCAGTTCCCGCTCCCAAGAGCAGTTCTTC.

The chain carries TRBV4-1 and TRBJ2-7, with 9 bases matching TRBD1. From germline, CDR1 is MGHRA and CDR2 YSYEKL. Unmatched junction bases numbered 16, after V lost 2 bases and J lost 5 bases. This CDR3 is 18 amino acids long. In DNA form, the CDR3 reads TGCGCCAGCAGCCAACTTATCCCGGGACAGGGATCTTTCCACGAGCAGTACTTC. Its protein is CASSQLIPGQGSFHEQYF.

The chain links TRBV27 to TRBJ2-6; 10 nucleotides line up with TRBD1. V dropped 4 bases and J dropped 1; count of bases not matched to a gene: 4. Germline values: CDR1 MNHEY, CDR2 SMNVEV (reference sequence). The CDR3 spans 17 residues. CDR3 DNA sequence: TGTGCCAGCAGTTCCGGGACAGGGGTATCTGGGGCCAACGTCCTGACTTTC. The encoded protein is CASSSGTGVSGANVLTF. Based on the CDR3 plus reference TRBV27 and TRBJ2-6, the full variable domain is EAQVTQNPRYLITVTGKKLTVTCSQNMNHEYMSWYRQDPGLGLRQIYYSMNVEVTDKGDVPEGYKVSRKEKRNFPLILESPSPNQTSLYFCASSSGTGVSGANVLTFGAGSRLTVL.

In DNA, the CDR3 is TGTGCCTGGAGTGTACGGTACGAGCAGTACTTC. It encodes CAWSVRYEQYF. V gene TRBV30 combines with J gene TRBJ2-7; no firm D call. Trimming took off 0 bases at V and 4 bases at J, with 4 bases between the two ends. This CDR3 spans 11 amino acids. Germline V gives CDR1 GTSNPN, CDR2 SVGIG (reference sequence). Variable domain in full (rest from reference TRBV30 and TRBJ2-7): SQTIHQWPATLVQPVGSPLSLECTVEGTSNPNLYWYRQAAGRGLQLLFYSVGIGQISSEVPQNLSASRPQDRQFILSSKKLLLSDSGFYLCAWSVRYEQYFGPGTRLTVT.

The V gene is TRBV29-1, the J gene TRBJ1-1, with 7 bases aligning to TRBD1. Trimming removed 2 bases from V and 7 bases from J; junction bases left unmatched: 4. The CDR3 consists of 12 residues. The germline V gene encodes CDR1 SQVTM and CDR2 ANQGSEA. DNA for the CDR3: TGCAGCGTTGAACGGGACAGTCTTGAAGCTTTCTTT. The encoded protein is CSVERDSLEAFF.